This T cell receptor (beta chain) was recovered during a study of blood T cell repertoires in COVID-19. As for the study in general: The United States, Italy and Spain supplied acute and convalescent COVID-19 samples. PBMCs, B-cell-depleted T cells, or T cells were the source of the cDNA or gDNA that made up the material.

Germline-derived CDR1 and CDR2 are SEHNR and FQNEAQ (reference sequence). The CDR3 extends over 17 amino acids. V shed 4 bases and J 3 bases; nucleotides not matched to a gene: 13. In the original workflow: Scientists estimated how many nucleated cells there were by amplifying reference gene primers. The method was immunoSEQ multiplex PCR; TCRdb's version includes in-frame clones alone and lacks a portion of them. D and trimming were read from the DNA, whereas the V and J calls and clone size are those reported in that table. The repertoire has about 140,000 clones, 75% to 90% of them found once; the top ten carry around 38%.

The material sequenced was peripheral blood. V gene TRBV7-9 combines with J gene TRBJ2-7; 9 bases line up with TRBD1. This TCR was sampled from a man aged 45-60 years who had recovered from COVID-19. The CDR3 nucleotides are TGTGCCAGCAGCTCTCGAACGGGGGACAGGGATTACTACGAGCAGTACTTC. Translation gives CASSSRTGDRDYYEQYF.